This T cell receptor (beta chain) was sequenced during a study of T cell repertoires in cytomegalovirus infection (dated by TCRdb to the late 2010s). Background for the entire study: The HLA type of each donor mattered for the analysis, because public TCR beta signatures pointed to carriage of CMV infection along with the matching HLA type.

This sample was sequenced with an Illumina HiSeq 1500. TCRdb reprocessing: public reads trimmed at Q25 with fastp, clones called with MiXCR, in-frame beta chains kept. Each CDR3 protein appears once, grouped with its most common genes and DNA. The sample profile shows 150,000 to 200,000 distinct CDR3 sequences; approximately 15% of them were found once. The ten most abundant clones make up 25% to 30% of the sample. This clonotype was seen repeatedly, ten times or more. Its binding antigen is unknown. No base-level quality is on record; no much larger clone is a single base apart. Trimming takes 5 bases from V and 4 bases from J, and the germline ends sit 9 bases apart. There are 13 amino acids in the CDR3, from cysteine to phenylalanine inclusive. Only the CDR3 DNA stays, 39 bases, in frame from base 1. CDR1 and CDR2, looked up from the germline V gene (reference sequence), are LNHDA and SQIVND. Overall results and qualifications from the work: The ex vivo response was dominated by HLA-C-restricted CMV-specific TCR beta clonotypes, and the single most frequent clonotype in two of eight donors was supplied by these HLA-C-restricted clonotypes. Cumulative frequency of public TCR beta family members discriminated carriers of CMV infection plus the relevant HLA type in this cohort and an independent approximately 370-donor cohort.

Sequencing used PBMCs. This receptor chain uses TRBV19 and TRBJ1-5; the D gene assignment is ambiguous. The clonotype was recovered from a human donor in good health (CMV status not recorded). Some clones in this sample may be carry-over from other donors' samples. Read as DNA, the sequence is TGTGCCAGTAGTGAACAAGGAAATCAGCCCCAGCATTTT. Its protein product is CASSEQGNQPQHF.